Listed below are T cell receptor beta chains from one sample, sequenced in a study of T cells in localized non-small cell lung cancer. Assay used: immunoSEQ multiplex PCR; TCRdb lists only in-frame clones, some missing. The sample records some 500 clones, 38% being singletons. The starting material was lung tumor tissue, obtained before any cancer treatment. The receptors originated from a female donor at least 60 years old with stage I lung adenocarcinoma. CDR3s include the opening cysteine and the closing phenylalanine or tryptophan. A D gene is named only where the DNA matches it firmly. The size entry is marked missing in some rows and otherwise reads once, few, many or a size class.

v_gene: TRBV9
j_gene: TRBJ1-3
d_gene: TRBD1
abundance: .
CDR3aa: CASSATGGLSSLSSGNTIYF
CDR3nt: TGTGCCAGCAGTGCTACAGGGGGCCTGTCCTCCCTTAGCTCTGGAAACACCATATATTTT

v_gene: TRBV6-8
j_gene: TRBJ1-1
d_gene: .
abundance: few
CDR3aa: CASRGGNTEAFF
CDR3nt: TGTGCCAGCAGGGGGGGGAACACTGAAGCTTTCTTT

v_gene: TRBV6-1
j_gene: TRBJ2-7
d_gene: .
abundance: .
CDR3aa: CASSEVRGSIDYEQYF
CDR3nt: TGTGCCAGCAGTGAAGTCCGGGGGTCGATTGACTACGAGCAGTACTTC

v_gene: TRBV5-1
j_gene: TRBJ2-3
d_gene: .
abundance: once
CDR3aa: CASSSIGARPDTQYF
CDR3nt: TGCGCCAGCAGCTCCATAGGCGCTAGGCCAGATACGCAGTATTTT

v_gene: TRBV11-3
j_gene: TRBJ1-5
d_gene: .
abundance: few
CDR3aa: CASSLVEGWEVNQPQHF
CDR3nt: TGTGCCAGCAGCTTAGTAGAGGGTTGGGAAGTGAATCAGCCCCAGCATTTT

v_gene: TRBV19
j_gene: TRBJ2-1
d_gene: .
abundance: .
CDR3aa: CASSIAPAPEQFF
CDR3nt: TGTGCCAGTAGTATAGCGCCCGCCCCTGAGCAGTTCTTC

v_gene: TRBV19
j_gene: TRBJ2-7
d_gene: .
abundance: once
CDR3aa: CASSYRDKHYEQYF
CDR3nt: TGTGCCAGTAGTTACCGGGACAAGCACTACGAGCAGTACTTC

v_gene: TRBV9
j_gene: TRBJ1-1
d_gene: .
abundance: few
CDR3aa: CASSTGQLNTEAFF
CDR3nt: TGTGCCAGCAGCACCGGGCAGCTGAACACTGAAGCTTTCTTT

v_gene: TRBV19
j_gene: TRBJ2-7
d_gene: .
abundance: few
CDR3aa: CASSHRDSTNPYEQYF
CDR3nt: TGTGCCAGTAGCCACCGGGACTCAACAAATCCCTACGAGCAGTACTTC

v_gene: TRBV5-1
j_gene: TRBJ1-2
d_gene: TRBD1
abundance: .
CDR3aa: CASSFLGRQGDGYTF
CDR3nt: TGCGCCAGCAGCTTCCTTGGAAGGCAGGGGGATGGCTACACCTTC

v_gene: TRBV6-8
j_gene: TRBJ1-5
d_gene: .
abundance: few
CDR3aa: CASSTVGRAGIYSNQPQHF
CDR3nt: TGTGCCAGCAGCACCGTGGGGAGGGCAGGAATCTATAGCAATCAGCCCCAGCATTTT

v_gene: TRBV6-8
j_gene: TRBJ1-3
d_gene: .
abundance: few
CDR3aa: CASSYGHGGNTIYF
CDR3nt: TGTGCCAGCAGTTACGGCCATGGAGGAAACACCATATATTTT

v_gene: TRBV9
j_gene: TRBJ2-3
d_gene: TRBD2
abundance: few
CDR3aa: CASSAGAPGLAGGDTQYF
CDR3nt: TGTGCCAGCAGCGCCGGAGCCCCGGGACTAGCGGGAGGAGATACGCAGTATTTT

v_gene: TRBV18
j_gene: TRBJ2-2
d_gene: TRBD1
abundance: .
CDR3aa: CASSPDRSTGELFF
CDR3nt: TGTGCCAGCTCCCCGGACAGGTCAACCGGGGAGCTGTTTTTT

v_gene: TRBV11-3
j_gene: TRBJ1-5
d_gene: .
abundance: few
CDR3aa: CASSSRRVTWQPQHF
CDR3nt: TGTGCCAGCAGCTCCCGTCGGGTAACATGGCAGCCCCAGCATTTT

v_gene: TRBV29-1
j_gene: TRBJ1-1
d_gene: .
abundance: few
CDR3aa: CSVSTGRNTEAFF
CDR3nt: TGCAGCGTGAGTACAGGGAGGAACACTGAAGCTTTCTTT

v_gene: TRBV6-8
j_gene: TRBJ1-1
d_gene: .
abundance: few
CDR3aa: CASSYKSAEAFF
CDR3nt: TGTGCCAGCAGTTACAAGTCGGCAGAAGCTTTCTTT

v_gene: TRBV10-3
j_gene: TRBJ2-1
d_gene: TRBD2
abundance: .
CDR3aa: CAISENGRAADEQFF
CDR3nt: TGTGCCATCAGTGAGAACGGGAGGGCCGCGGATGAGCAGTTCTTC

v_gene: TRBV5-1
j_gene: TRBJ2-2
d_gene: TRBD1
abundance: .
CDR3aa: CASWYRGTNTGELFF
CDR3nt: TGCGCCAGCTGGTACAGGGGGACGAACACCGGGGAGCTGTTTTTT

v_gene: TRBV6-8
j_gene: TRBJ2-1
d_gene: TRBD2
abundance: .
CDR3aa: CASTGLAGYNEQFF
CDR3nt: TGTGCCAGCACAGGACTAGCGGGTTACAATGAGCAGTTCTTC

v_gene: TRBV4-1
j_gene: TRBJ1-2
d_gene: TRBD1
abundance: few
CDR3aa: CASSQVGTGVSSNYGYTF
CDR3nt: TGCGCCAGCAGCCAAGTGGGGACAGGGGTGTCCTCTAACTATGGCTACACCTTC

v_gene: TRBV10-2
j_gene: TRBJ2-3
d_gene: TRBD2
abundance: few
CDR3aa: CASSESGGAGGPDTQYF
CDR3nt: TGCGCCAGCAGTGAGTCAGGCGGAGCGGGAGGGCCAGATACGCAGTATTTT

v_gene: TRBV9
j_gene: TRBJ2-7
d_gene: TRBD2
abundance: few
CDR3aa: CASSAEGAGPLYEQYF
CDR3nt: TGTGCCAGCAGCGCCGAGGGAGCGGGACCCCTCTACGAGCAGTACTTC

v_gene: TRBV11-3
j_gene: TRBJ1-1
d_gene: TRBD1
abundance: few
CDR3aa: CASSTQDRAGTEAFF
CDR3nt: TGTGCCAGCAGCACCCAGGACAGGGCGGGCACTGAAGCTTTCTTT

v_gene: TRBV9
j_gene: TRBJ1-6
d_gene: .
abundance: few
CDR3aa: CASSADRLGNSPLHF
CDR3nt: TGTGCCAGCAGCGCAGACAGGCTTGGGAATTCACCCCTCCACTTT

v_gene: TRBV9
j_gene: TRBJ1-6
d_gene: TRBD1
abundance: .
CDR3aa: CASSADRVGGSPLHF
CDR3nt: TGTGCCAGCAGCGCAGACAGGGTAGGAGGATCACCCCTCCACTTT

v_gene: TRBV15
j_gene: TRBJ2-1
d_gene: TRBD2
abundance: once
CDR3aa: CATSRGVGGGEQFF
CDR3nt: TGTGCCACCAGCAGGGGGGTAGGCGGGGGTGAGCAGTTCTTC

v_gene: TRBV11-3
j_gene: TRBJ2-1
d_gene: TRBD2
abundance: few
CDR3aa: CASSLSGTRVYNEQFF
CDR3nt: TGTGCCAGCAGCCTTTCCGGGACTAGGGTCTACAATGAGCAGTTCTTC

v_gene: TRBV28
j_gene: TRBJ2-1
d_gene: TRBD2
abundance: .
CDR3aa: CASRRTSGREFGSYNEQFF
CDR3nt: TGTGCCAGCAGGCGGACTAGCGGGAGGGAATTTGGTTCCTACAATGAGCAGTTCTTC

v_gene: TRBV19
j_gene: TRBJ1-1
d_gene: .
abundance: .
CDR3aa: CASREQQGMWNTEAFF
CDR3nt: TGTGCCAGTAGGGAACAACAGGGTATGTGGAACACTGAAGCTTTCTTT